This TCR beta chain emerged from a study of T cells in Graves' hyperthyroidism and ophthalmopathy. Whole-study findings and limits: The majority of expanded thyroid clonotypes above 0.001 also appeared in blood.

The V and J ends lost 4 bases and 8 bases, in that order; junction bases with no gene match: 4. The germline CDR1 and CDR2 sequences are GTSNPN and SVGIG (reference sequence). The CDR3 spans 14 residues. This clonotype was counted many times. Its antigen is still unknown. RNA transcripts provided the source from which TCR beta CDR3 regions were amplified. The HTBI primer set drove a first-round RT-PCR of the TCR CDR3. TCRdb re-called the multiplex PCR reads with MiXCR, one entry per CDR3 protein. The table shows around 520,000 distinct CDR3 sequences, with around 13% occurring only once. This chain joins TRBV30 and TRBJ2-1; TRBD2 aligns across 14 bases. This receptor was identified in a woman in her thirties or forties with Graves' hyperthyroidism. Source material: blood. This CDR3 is CAWNRGLAGDEQFF. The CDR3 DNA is TGTGCCTGGAACAGGGGACTAGCGGGAGATGAGCAGTTCTTC.